This T cell receptor beta chain comes out of a study of pediatric ulcerative colitis. Study-wide results and limits: This repertoire reflects total lymphocytes rather than subpopulations like regulatory T cells. Two rectal CDR3 clonotypes occurred in all ulcerative colitis patients.

Comments on this clone: The antigen remains unidentified. At the DNA level, this CDR3 is encoded by other sequences in the same sample as well.

This CDR3 is 14 amino acids long. From germline, CDR1 is MNHNS and CDR2 SASEGT. V shed 1 base and J shed 4 bases, with 10 bases lying between them. During colonoscopy, one to two rectal pinch biopsies were collected. The diagnostic colonoscopy in ulcerative colitis patients preceded any immunosuppressive treatment. The assay was run at survey level. Produced via immunoSEQ multiplex PCR; TCRdb's table is partial and in-frame only. The table has some 37,000 clones, 55% to 85% seen once. J is TRBJ1-2 and V is TRBV6-1, with D unresolved. The receptor comes from a boy between 10 and 17 years old with moderate ulcerative colitis. Sequencing used gut tissue. CDR3 residues: CASSEGTRGYGYTF. Here the CDR3 DNA reads TGTGCCAGCAGTGAAGGGACGAGAGGCTATGGCTACACCTTC.